The present TCR beta chain was sequenced within a study of cytomegalovirus exposure and HLA in healthy donors. PCR primers comprised 60 Vbeta and 13 Jbeta primers. The repertoire was sequenced with immunoSEQ multiplex PCR; TCRdb's copy has only in-frame clones and lacks some. This sample's table reports about 67,000 clones. After removal of 1 base from V and 5 bases from J, the junction contained 1 base not matched to a gene. Germline CDR1 and CDR2: GTSNPN and SVGIG (reference sequence). There are 13 residues in the CDR3. The V call is TRBV30, the J call TRBJ2-2; 7 bases agree with TRBD2. Source material: PBMCs. The sequence derives from a man aged 25-45 years in good health and CMV-seropositive. The CDR3 here is CAWSGGGTGELFF. The CDR3 region has the DNA TGTGCCTGGAGTGGGGGAGGGACCGGGGAGCTGTTTTTT.